The 8 T cell receptor beta chains below come from one sample, sequenced in a study of cytomegalovirus exposure and HLA in healthy donors (TCRdb year 2017). Library creation used the immunoSEQ multiplex PCR assay. The source is immuneACCESS, and TCRdb retained only in-frame sequences with V and J called. Part of the clones is not carried over; for the studies checked, unresolved V genes explain less than half of this, and the remainder is unexplained. The sample records approximately 300,000 clones, 86% of which are singletons. The top ten clones comprise 0.65% to 0.85% of the sample. Sequencing was carried out using PBMCs. Receptors were obtained from a woman aged 18-29 years in good health and CMV-seronegative.

This clone was picked up one time. This rearrangement joins TRBV5-6 to TRBJ2-7, with D unresolved. The CDR3 loop spans 12 amino acids. Trimming cost V 2 bases and J 2 bases, with 5 bases left between them. Germline assignment: CDR1 SGHDT and CDR2 YYEEEE. The CDR3 DNA is TGTGCCAGCAGCTTTTCTACCTACGAGCAGTACTTC. This sequence encodes CASSFSTYEQYF.

V usage is TRBV5-6 and J usage is TRBJ1-2; no definite D call. The CDR3 runs 14 residues. The V end lost 3 bases, the J end lost 3 bases, and 12 bases lay between the germline ends. CDR1 and CDR2 from the germline V gene are SGHDT and YYEEEE. In DNA form, the CDR3 reads TGTGCCAGCAGCTCCACGGGAATCGACTATGGCTACACCTTC. As protein: CASSSTGIDYGYTF.

The rearrangement links TRBV27 to TRBJ1-1; 9 bases map to TRBD1. This CDR3 is 14 amino acids long. Germline V gives CDR1 MNHEY, CDR2 SMNVEV (reference sequence). V shed 6 bases and J 1 base; nucleotides not matched to a gene: 3. The CDR3 region is CASSRTGANTEAFF. CDR3 coding DNA: TGTGCCAGCAGCCGGACAGGGGCGAACACTGAAGCTTTCTTT.

This CDR3 is CASSPGTVIYNEQFF. DNA for the CDR3: TGTGCCAGCAGCCCAGGGACAGTTATTTACAATGAGCAGTTCTTC. V usage is TRBV9 and J usage is TRBJ2-1; 7 nucleotides align to TRBD1. CDR3 length equals 15 residues. Trimming at V came to 4 bases and at J to 4 bases, leaving 8 bases not matched to a gene. From germline, CDR1 is SGDLS and CDR2 YYNGEE.

The rearrangement uses TRBV7-2 and TRBJ2-7; D gene uncertain. Trimming took off 0 bases at V and 0 bases at J, with 12 bases between the two ends. There are 16 residues in the CDR3. The V gene's germline CDR1 is SGHTA and CDR2 FQGNSA. The chain's CDR3 is CASSLAFALSSYEQYF. Written as DNA, the CDR3 is TGTGCCAGCAGCTTAGCGTTCGCGCTTAGCTCCTACGAGCAGTACTTC.

This chain connects TRBV9 to TRBJ2-5; 7 positions agree with TRBD1. V dropped 3 bases and J dropped 4; count of bases not matched to a gene: 6. The CDR3 consists of 14 residues. The germline CDR1 and CDR2 sequences are SGDLS and YYNGEE. The chain's CDR3 is CASSGNRGAETQYF. The DNA for the CDR3 is TGTGCCAGCAGCGGGAACAGGGGAGCAGAGACCCAGTACTTC.

This clone has just a few counts. The chain links TRBV27 to TRBJ1-5; TRBD1 might be the D (6 bases). Germline V gene data show CDR1 as MNHEY and CDR2 as SMNVEV (reference sequence). V lost 3 bases to trimming and J lost 3 bases, with 9 bases between them. The CDR3 contains 14 residues. In DNA, the CDR3 is TGTGCCAGCAGTTTGGGGGCCCCCAATCAGCCCCAGCATTTT. It translates to CASSLGAPNQPQHF.

The chain carries TRBV4-3 and TRBJ2-1, with 10 bases identical to TRBD2. V lost 0 bases, J lost 6 bases, and 8 bases stayed unmatched. This CDR3 spans 17 amino acids. CDR1 LGHNA and CDR2 YSLEER come from the germline V gene. The CDR3 here is CASSQDGLAGESNEQFF. The CDR3 nucleotides read TGCGCCAGCAGCCAAGATGGTCTAGCGGGAGAAAGCAATGAGCAGTTCTTC.